The TCR beta chain under discussion was sequenced for a study of blood T cell repertoires in COVID-19. Study overall: PBMCs, B-cell-depleted T cells, or T cells were the source of the cDNA or gDNA that made up the material.

Only in-frame clones appear in the TCRdb table, and some are missing; sequencing was by immunoSEQ multiplex PCR. The table shows some 250,000 clones, with 86% occurring only once. Germline-derived CDR1 and CDR2 are SGHAT and FQNNGV. V shed 5 bases and J 3 bases; nucleotides not matched to a gene: 8. The CDR3 is 16 amino acids. The J gene is TRBJ1-5, the V gene TRBV11-2; 9 bases are shared with TRBD1. The sequencing sample was made of peripheral blood. This TCR derives from a young man with active or convalescent COVID-19. The DNA of the CDR3 is TGTGCCAGCAGCATCGGGACAGGGCTAGACAATCAGCCCCAGCATTTT. This codes for CASSIGTGLDNQPQHF.